The clone carrying this T cell receptor beta chain was recorded once. What it recognizes is unknown. The RNA input was roughly 0.45 to 1 ug, and it was reverse transcribed with random hexamers. An immunoSEQ multiplex PCR generated amplified TCR beta CDR3 products spanning 54 Vbeta and 13 Jbeta. TCRdb called the immunoSEQ multiplex PCR reads again in MiXCR, with one record for every CDR3 protein. Of 150,000 to 180,000 distinct CDR3 sequences listed, approximately 96% are singletons. TCR beta sequences were obtained from blood CD8+ and CD4+ T cells. The sample is drawn from a study of CD8 T cells in Susac syndrome. The CDR3 spans 17 residues. V shed 7 bases and J 1 base; nucleotides not matched to a gene: 17. Germline CDR1 GTSNPN, CDR2 SVGIG (reference sequence). Study conclusions and caveats: The study's TCR sequencing and HLA analysis drew on a certain number of individuals. That number was acknowledged as relatively small.

Sequenced: CD8+ T cells from PBMCs. This sequence joins TRBV30 and TRBJ1-1; 8 bases are shared with TRBD1. The TCR comes from a human donor with multiple sclerosis. The CDR3 spells CASQLVRTGYPNTEAFF. In DNA, the CDR3 is TGTGCCTCCCAACTCGTCCGGACAGGGTACCCGAACACTGAAGCTTTCTTT.